This is a list of T cell receptor beta chains from one sample in a study of blood T cells in healthy people across ages. TCRdb re-analysed the 5' RACE reads in MiXCR, keeping a single row per CDR3 protein. The table shows around 670,000 distinct CDR3 sequences, with approximately 30% occurring only once. The sequenced sample consisted of blood. These TCRs come from a woman aged 80 or older in good health. Each CDR3 is given with its conserved first and last residue. A D gene is named only where the DNA matches it firmly. The listing skips clone size in some rows; elsewhere it reads once, few, many or a size class.

clone size	D gene	J gene	V gene	CDR3 protein	CDR3 DNA
many	TRBD2	TRBJ2-7	TRBV7-2	CASSPLRGGPYEQYF	TGTGCCAGCAGCCCCCTTCGCGGGGGGCCCTACGAGCAGTACTTC
.	.	TRBJ2-1	TRBV7-8	CASSLEGTLSYNEQFF	TGTGCCAGCAGCTTAGAGGGAACACTCTCCTACAATGAGCAGTTCTTC
few	.	TRBJ1-5	TRBV27	CASSLSFNQPQHF	TGTGCCAGCAGTTTAAGTTTCAATCAGCCCCAGCATTTT
few	TRBD2	TRBJ2-1	TRBV20-1	CSAPSGRAGNNEQFF	TGCAGTGCTCCTAGCGGGAGGGCCGGTAACAATGAGCAGTTCTTC
many	.	TRBJ1-2	TRBV3-1	CASSLSLFGGASGYTF	TGTGCCAGCAGCCTCTCCCTTTTCGGGGGAGCGAGTGGCTACACCTTC
.	.	TRBJ1-1	TRBV9	CASSTGDRWPEAFF	TGTGCCAGCAGCACCGGGGACCGGTGGCCTGAAGCTTTCTTT
.	.	TRBJ1-1	TRBV11-2	CASSLETLNTEAFF	TGTGCCAGCAGCTTAGAGACTCTGAACACTGAAGCTTTCTTT
few	TRBD1	TRBJ1-2	TRBV19	CARDIQGIGGYTF	TGTGCCAGGGATATACAGGGGATCGGAGGCTACACCTTC
.	TRBD1	TRBJ1-4	TRBV6-6	CASSYPTGGLNEKPFF	TGTGCCAGCAGTTATCCCACAGGGGGACTAAATGAAAAACCGTTTTTT
.	.	TRBJ2-3	TRBV6-6	CTSSYQALMDADTQYF	TGTACCAGCAGTTACCAGGCTCTTATGGACGCAGATACGCAGTATTTT
few	TRBD1	TRBJ1-2	TRBV6-1	CASARLGTGGGSPKGYTF	TGTGCCAGCGCGCGGTTGGGGACAGGGGGCGGATCCCCAAAAGGCTACACCTTC
.	.	TRBJ1-1	TRBV29-1	CSVKVRVNTEAFF	TGCAGCGTTAAGGTACGAGTGAACACTGAAGCTTTCTTT
once	.	TRBJ1-2	TRBV28	CASSWSLGGSNYGYTF	TGTGCCAGCAGCTGGTCTTTGGGGGGATCTAACTATGGCTACACCTTC
.	.	TRBJ1-2	TRBV20-1	CSASLVSRTGAGYTF	TGCAGTGCTAGCTTAGTGTCCAGGACGGGGGCCGGCTACACCTTC
few	TRBD1	TRBJ1-1	TRBV5-1	CASSPRGRGGTEAFF	TGCGCCAGCAGCCCTAGGGGGCGAGGCGGCACTGAAGCTTTCTTT
.	TRBD1	TRBJ1-1	TRBV7-2	CASSPQGWVRGAFF	TGTGCCAGCAGCCCACAGGGGTGGGTCCGAGGAGCTTTCTTT
few	TRBD1	TRBJ1-6	TRBV6-5	CASRPDRRYNSPLHF	TGTGCCAGCAGGCCGGACAGGCGGTATAATTCACCCCTCCACTTT
few	.	TRBJ2-5	TRBV5-1	CASSLASDGVQETQYF	TGCGCCAGCAGCTTGGCATCGGACGGGGTACAAGAGACCCAGTACTTC
.	.	TRBJ1-4	TRBV5-1	CASSLGLMEKLFF	TGCGCCAGCAGCTTGGGACTAATGGAAAAACTGTTTTTT
.	TRBD1	TRBJ1-2	TRBV5-1	CASSFGTADNYGYTF	TGCGCCAGCAGCTTCGGGACAGCGGATAACTATGGCTACACCTTC
many	.	TRBJ1-5	TRBV7-9	CASSFRGVGQPQHF	TGTGCCAGCAGCTTCAGGGGAGTAGGCCAGCCCCAGCATTTT
few	.	TRBJ1-5	TRBV28	CASNSQGNQPQHF	TGTGCCAGCAACTCGCAGGGAAATCAGCCCCAGCATTTT
.	TRBD1	TRBJ2-7	TRBV20-1	CSARDQTGSGEQYF	TGCAGTGCTAGGGACCAGACAGGGTCGGGCGAGCAGTACTTC
few	.	TRBJ2-3	TRBV12-3/TRBV12-4	CASSDDRAGADTQYF	TGTGCCAGCAGTGACGACAGGGCGGGAGCAGATACGCAGTATTTT
.	TRBD2	TRBJ2-3	TRBV20-1	CSAAGGGTDTQYF	TGCAGTGCTGCGGGGGGGGGCACAGATACGCAGTATTTT
many	TRBD1	TRBJ1-2	TRBV12-3/TRBV12-4	CASRGQGNYGYTF	TGTGCCAGCAGGGGACAGGGTAACTATGGCTACACCTTC
many	TRBD1	TRBJ1-5	TRBV20-1	CSAKGQGNSNQPQHF	TGCAGTGCTAAGGGACAGGGGAATAGCAATCAGCCCCAGCATTTT
few	TRBD2	TRBJ2-1	TRBV5-6	CASQTSGGRMGDEQFF	TGTGCCAGCCAGACTAGCGGGGGCCGAATGGGTGATGAGCAGTTCTTC
many	.	TRBJ1-1	TRBV12-3/TRBV12-4	CASSLYGPRTEAFF	TGTGCCAGCAGCCTCTATGGACCACGTACTGAAGCTTTCTTT
many	TRBD1	TRBJ1-1	TRBV9	CASSVVPTGLYTEAFF	TGTGCCAGCAGCGTAGTCCCGACAGGGTTATACACTGAAGCTTTCTTT
.	TRBD1	TRBJ2-7	TRBV6-6	CAGSQRGREEQYF	TGTGCCGGCAGCCAAAGGGGGCGAGAGGAGCAGTACTTC
.	.	TRBJ2-2	TRBV2	CASSLNRPNTGELFF	TGTGCCAGCAGTCTCAACAGACCGAACACCGGGGAGCTGTTTTTT
.	.	TRBJ1-5	TRBV4-1	CAGSTAPERYLPQPQHF	TGCGCCGGCTCAACCGCCCCTGAGAGGTATTTACCTCAGCCCCAGCATTTT
many	.	TRBJ2-4	TRBV7-9	CASSLGLGNIQYF	TGTGCCAGCAGCTTAGGGTTGGGAAACATTCAGTACTTC
.	.	TRBJ2-1	TRBV7-2	CASSFLQGRSYNEQFF	TGTGCCAGCAGCTTTTTACAGGGCAGGTCCTACAATGAGCAGTTCTTC
.	TRBD1	TRBJ1-5	TRBV6-4	CASSCYYRGHGTSNQPRHF	TGTGCCAGCAGTTGTTACTACAGGGGGCATGGGACTAGCAATCAGCCCCGGCATTTT
many	.	TRBJ1-2	TRBV29-1	CSVQMANHGYTF	TGCAGCGTGCAGATGGCTAACCATGGCTACACCTTC
many	.	TRBJ2-2	TRBV12-3/TRBV12-4	CASRFDQPTGELFF	TGTGCCAGCCGATTCGACCAACCCACCGGGGAGCTGTTTTTT
.	TRBD2	TRBJ2-7	TRBV20-1	CSATNSGRSSYEQYF	TGCAGTGCCACCAACTCCGGGAGGAGCTCCTACGAGCAGTACTTC
.	.	TRBJ1-2	TRBV4-3	CASSQEIGNYDCTF	TGCGCCAGCAGCCAAGAGATAGGGAACTATGACTGCACCTTC
many	TRBD1	TRBJ2-2	TRBV5-1	CASSLGDRAGTGELFF	TGCGCCAGCAGCTTGGGAGACAGGGCTGGCACCGGGGAGCTGTTTTTT
.	TRBD1	TRBJ2-7	TRBV2	CASSRDRASEQYF	TGTGCCAGCAGTCGGGACAGGGCATCCGAGCAGTACTTC
.	.	TRBJ1-1	TRBV20-1	CSARTGGLEAFF	TGCAGTGCTAGGACAGGCGGACTTGAAGCTTTCTTT
.	TRBD1	TRBJ2-2	TRBV6-5	CASSLGQGEAGELFF	TGTGCCAGCAGTTTGGGACAGGGGGAGGCCGGGGAGCTGTTTTTT
many	.	TRBJ2-7	TRBV5-6	CASNEKGTYEQYF	TGTGCCAGCAACGAAAAGGGGACCTACGAGCAGTACTTC
few	TRBD1	TRBJ1-5	TRBV5-5	CASSLGTGGISQPQHF	TGTGCCAGCAGCTTGGGCACAGGGGGCATCAGTCAGCCCCAGCATTTT
many	.	TRBJ2-6	TRBV3-1	CASSQKVSGANVLTF	TGTGCCAGCAGCCAAAAAGTCTCTGGGGCCAACGTCCTGACTTTC
few	TRBD2	TRBJ2-1	TRBV27	CASSHRLAGAGYQETQFF	TGTGCCAGCAGTCACCGACTAGCGGGGGCTGGGTACCAAGAGACCCAGTTCTTC
many	.	TRBJ2-1	TRBV20-1	CSAGDGYNEQFF	TGCAGTGCGGGGGACGGATACAATGAGCAGTTCTTC
many	.	TRBJ1-2	TRBV15	CATSRGGGYGYTF	TGTGCCACCAGCCGGGGGGGTGGCTATGGCTACACCTTC